Listed below are T cell receptor beta chains from one sample, sequenced in a study of regulatory T cells in long-lasting Graves disease. One entry per CDR3 protein, called by TCRdb with MiXCR from the multiplex PCR reads. Of 370,000 or so distinct CDR3 sequences listed, roughly 17% are singletons. This sample also appeared in a second study, on T cells in Graves' hyperthyroidism and ophthalmopathy.

The sample consisted of peripheral blood mononuclear cells (PBMCs), taken at new diagnosis, from a patient treated with antithyroid drugs. All receptors derive from a woman under 30 with Graves disease. Each CDR3 is given with its conserved first and last residue. A D gene is named only where the DNA matches it firmly. A row's size may be missing; if present it is once, few, many or a size class.

clone_size j_call d_call v_call cdr3_aa cdr3_nt
few TRBJ2-1 TRBD2 TRBV7-7 CASSLERGGGGSYNEQFF TGTGCTAGCAGCTTAGAACGCGGCGGGGGGGGATCCTACAATGAGCAGTTCTTC
NA TRBJ2-2 NA TRBV9 CASNVNTGELFF TGTGCCAGCAACGTGAACACCGGGGAGCTGTTTTTT
many TRBJ2-5 NA TRBV7-9 CASSLTVDETQYF TGTGCCAGCAGCTTAACAGTGGACGAGACCCAGTACTTC
many TRBJ2-7 TRBD1 TRBV7-9 CASSQTGGEQYF TGTGCCAGCAGCCAAACAGGGGGAGAGCAGTACTTC
many TRBJ1-5 NA TRBV28 CASLDPGSNQPQHF TGTGCCAGTTTAGACCCGGGGTCCAATCAGCCCCAGCATTTT
NA TRBJ2-3 TRBD2 TRBV11-2 CASSQDLASGGTDTQYF TGCGCCAGCAGCCAAGATCTGGCTAGCGGGGGCACAGATACGCAGTATTTT
many TRBJ2-7 NA TRBV20-1 CSAPPRAGEQYF TGCAGTGCCCCCCCGAGGGCTGGCGAGCAGTACTTC
many TRBJ2-1 NA TRBV30 CAWSVQGGGQFF TGTGCCTGGAGTGTTCAGGGAGGAGGGCAGTTCTTC
few TRBJ2-1 TRBD2 TRBV20-1 CSARSPLAGGFNEQFF TGCAGTGCTAGATCGCCGCTAGCGGGGGGATTCAATGAGCAGTTCTTC
many TRBJ1-5 NA TRBV28 CASSSPDIQKGNRNQPQHF TGTGCCAGCAGTTCCCCCGACATCCAAAAGGGAAATCGAAATCAGCCCCAGCATTTT
many TRBJ2-7 NA TRBV28 CASSGKVAYEQYF TGTGCCAGCAGTGGGAAAGTCGCCTACGAGCAGTACTTC
many TRBJ2-1 NA TRBV7-9 CASSSTSTFVNEQFF TGTGCCAGCAGCTCGACTAGTACTTTCGTCAATGAGCAGTTCTTC
few TRBJ2-1 NA TRBV12-3/TRBV12-4 CASRYRQNPYNEQFF TGTGCCAGCAGATACAGACAGAACCCCTACAATGAGCAGTTCTTC
NA TRBJ2-2 NA TRBV9 CASSDSTTNTGELFF TGTGCCAGCAGCGACTCGACTACTAACACCGGGGAGCTGTTTTTT
many TRBJ2-1 NA TRBV27 CASSTQGRFFF TGTGCCAGCAGTACACAGGGACGTTTTTTCTTC
NA TRBJ2-1 TRBD2 TRBV19 CASRGLAGVNEQFF TGTGCCAGTAGAGGACTAGCGGGAGTCAATGAGCAGTTCTTC
many TRBJ2-3 TRBD2 TRBV20-1 CSAPDASGGAGDTQYF TGCAGTGCCCCCGATGCCAGCGGGGGGGCGGGAGATACGCAGTATTTT
few TRBJ2-3 TRBD2 TRBV7-3 CASSSGTSGGGDTQYF TGTGCCAGCAGCTCCGGGACTAGCGGGGGCGGAGATACGCAGTATTTT
many TRBJ1-1 NA TRBV20-1 CSATNERGLTEAFF TGCAGTGCGACCAATGAGAGGGGCCTCACTGAAGCTTTCTTT
NA TRBJ2-5 NA TRBV24-1 CATSDWGRQAKETQYF TGTGCCACCAGTGACTGGGGGCGGCAGGCAAAAGAGACCCAGTACTTC
few TRBJ1-5 NA TRBV7-9 CASSLAVGNQPQHF TGTGCCAGCAGCTTAGCGGTCGGGAATCAGCCCCAGCATTTT
once TRBJ2-1 NA TRBV7-9 CASSLESGEQFF TGTGCCAGCAGCTTAGAATCGGGGGAGCAGTTCTTC
many TRBJ1-1 NA TRBV10-3 CAISGIGQGTEAFF TGTGCCATCAGTGGAATAGGGCAAGGAACTGAAGCTTTCTTT
many TRBJ1-4 NA TRBV13 CASSLAGQGRGATNEKLFF TGTGCCAGCAGCTTAGCGGGCCAGGGTCGCGGAGCAACTAATGAAAAACTGTTTTTT
many TRBJ2-5 TRBD1 TRBV12-3/TRBV12-4 CASSWGDRETQYF TGTGCCAGCAGTTGGGGGGACAGGGAGACCCAGTACTTC
many TRBJ2-2 TRBD1 TRBV5-1 CASSLRQGQAPGELFF TGCGCCAGCAGCCTCAGACAGGGGCAAGCACCCGGGGAGCTGTTTTTT
many TRBJ1-5 TRBD1 TRBV3-1 CASSQAGGGQPQHF TGTGCCAGCAGCCAGGCAGGGGGCGGCCAGCCCCAGCATTTT
many TRBJ1-1 TRBD1 TRBV29-1 CSTGQGAGTEAFF TGCAGCACAGGACAGGGGGCGGGCACTGAAGCTTTCTTT
NA TRBJ2-1 TRBD2 TRBV2 CASRLRLAGGPFNEQFF TGTGCCAGCAGACTGAGACTAGCGGGGGGGCCGTTCAATGAGCAGTTCTTC
NA TRBJ1-1 NA TRBV20-1 CSARIHLMNTEAFF TGCAGTGCTAGGATACACCTAATGAACACTGAAGCTTTCTTT
NA TRBJ2-7 NA TRBV7-2 CASSLGQGSYNEQYF TGTGCCAGCAGCTTAGGGCAGGGCTCCTACAATGAGCAGTACTTC
NA TRBJ1-6 NA TRBV2 CASSGAGTDSPLHF TGTGCCAGCAGTGGCGCCGGGACGGATTCACCCCTCCACTTT
few TRBJ2-5 NA TRBV19 CASGRGDRETQYF TGTGCCAGTGGCCGCGGGGATAGGGAGACCCAGTACTTC
many TRBJ2-1 NA TRBV20-1 CSAFTLVARNNEQFF TGCAGTGCCTTTACGCTAGTCGCAAGGAACAATGAGCAGTTCTTC
many TRBJ1-2 NA TRBV28 CASSLPGRENGYTF TGTGCCAGCAGTTTACCTGGCAGGGAAAATGGCTACACCTTC
many TRBJ2-7 TRBD2 TRBV20-1 CSARSGGVSYEQYF TGCAGTGCTCGTAGCGGGGGCGTATCCTACGAGCAGTACTTC
many TRBJ2-3 TRBD1 TRBV6-5 CASSYSTGRSGDTQYF TGTGCCAGCAGTTACTCGACAGGGCGTAGTGGCGATACGCAGTATTTT
few TRBJ2-5 TRBD2 TRBV28 CASSYGRAGGPQETQYF TGTGCCAGCAGTTACGGCCGTGCGGGAGGGCCCCAAGAGACCCAGTACTTC
many TRBJ2-3 NA TRBV20-1 CSARTDTDTQYF TGCAGTGCAAGGACAGACACAGATACGCAGTATTTT
NA TRBJ1-2 NA TRBV6-1 CASRIPAAGENYGYTF TGTGCCAGCAGGATTCCCGCGGCAGGGGAAAACTATGGCTACACCTTC
many TRBJ2-7 NA TRBV11-1 CASSLVNRTYEQYF TGTGCCAGCAGCTTAGTTAACAGAACCTACGAGCAGTACTTC
NA TRBJ2-3 TRBD2 TRBV5-1 CASSLDLAGGPGHF TGCGCCAGCAGCTTGGATCTAGCGGGAGGGCCGGGTCATTTT
NA TRBJ1-1 NA TRBV20-1 CSATGVGNTEAFF TGCAGTGCTACCGGGGTGGGGAACACTGAAGCTTTCTTT
NA TRBJ2-3 TRBD2 TRBV7-9 CASSLFSGKDTQYF TGTGCCAGCAGCTTATTCAGCGGGAAGGATACGCAGTATTTT
few TRBJ1-4 TRBD1 TRBV29-1 CSVGAGTGGLNEKLFF TGCAGCGTAGGAGCCGGGACAGGGGGTCTGAATGAAAAACTGTTTTTT
many TRBJ2-7 NA TRBV15 CATSRPDLYEQYF TGTGCCACCAGCAGACCAGACCTATACGAGCAGTACTTC
many TRBJ2-5 TRBD2 TRBV7-2 CASSLTSGDYGAQYF TGTGCCAGCAGCTTAACTAGCGGGGACTACGGGGCCCAGTACTTC
NA TRBJ2-2 NA TRBV19 CASFNQNTGELFF TGTGCCAGTTTTAACCAGAACACCGGGGAGCTGTTTTTT
few TRBJ2-1 NA TRBV10-3 CATRASGDEQFF TGTGCCACCAGGGCCTCAGGGGATGAGCAGTTCTTC
NA TRBJ2-2 NA TRBV30 CAWSAIDRTGELFF TGTGCCTGGAGTGCCATAGACAGGACCGGGGAGCTGTTTTTT
many TRBJ2-7 NA TRBV4-1 CASSQAGQAPYEQYF TGCGCCAGCAGCCAAGCGGGGCAGGCCCCCTACGAGCAGTACTTC
many TRBJ2-7 NA TRBV29-1 CSVEATETYEQYF TGCAGCGTTGAAGCTACAGAGACCTACGAGCAGTACTTC
NA TRBJ1-5 NA TRBV7-2 CVSTPSSYSNQPQHF TGTGTCAGCACCCCGTCCAGTTATAGCAATCAGCCCCAGCATTTT
NA TRBJ1-1 NA TRBV5-6 CASSLASGSTEAFF TGTGCCAGCAGCTTGGCCTCCGGAAGTACTGAAGCTTTCTTT
many TRBJ1-5 NA TRBV29-1 CSVGGLLGSNQPQHF TGCAGCGTTGGGGGACTCTTGGGTAGCAATCAGCCCCAGCATTTT